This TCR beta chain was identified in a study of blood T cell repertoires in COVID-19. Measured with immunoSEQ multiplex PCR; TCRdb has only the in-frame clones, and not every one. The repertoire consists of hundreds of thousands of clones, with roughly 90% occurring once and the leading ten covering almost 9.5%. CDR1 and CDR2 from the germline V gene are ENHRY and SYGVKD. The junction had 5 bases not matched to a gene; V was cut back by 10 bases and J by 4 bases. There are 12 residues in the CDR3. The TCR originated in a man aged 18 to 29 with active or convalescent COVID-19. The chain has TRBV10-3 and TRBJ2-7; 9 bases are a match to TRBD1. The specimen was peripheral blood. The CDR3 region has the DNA TGTGCCACGGGGGACAGGGAGTACGAGCAGTACTTC. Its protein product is CATGDREYEQYF.